This T cell receptor beta chain was retrieved from a study of shared clonotypes between healthy human individuals (dated by TCRdb to about 2020). Regarding the study in general: Two women and three men aged 18 to 49 years were included in the cohort. For each donor, three plates each were used for CD4 naive and CD4 memory, two plates were used for CD8 naive, and one plate was used for CD8 memory. To estimate repertoire size and how much clonotypes are shared between individuals, the study performed deep sequencing of blood TCR repertoires from roughly five healthy adults. Different laboratories and diverse techniques were used to prepare libraries and sequence TCR repertoires, to increase sequencing depth and limit assay-specific biases. Each donor's leukapheresis produced roughly between roughly 0.85 and 9 billion PBMCs.

Using the deep immunoSEQ assay, TCR CDR3 regions were amplified from genomic DNA by multiplex PCR. Extracted genomic DNA from each cell subset was spread evenly across all wells of several immunoSEQ 96-well plates, with each plate serving as a replicate. For sorted subsets, about 200 ng genomic DNA, equal to about 30,000 T cell genomes, was loaded into each replicate PCR. Purified libraries were quantified with a Qubit 3.0 fluorometer, sized on a Bioanalyzer 2100, and re-quantified with the KAPA Library Quantification kit. A separate single-read 150-cycle Illumina NextSeq 550 flow cell was used to sequence each immunoSEQ 96-well plate. The paper's processing steps were these. Because only junctional sequences without quality scores were contained in the immunoSEQ output, filtering matching that applied to full-length reads could not be performed. To assign V/J genes and CDR3, sequences were annotated against IMGT germline references using PyIR, a Python wrapper for IgBLAST v1.9. Reads with weak V/J assignments (E-value above 1e-6), missing CDR3, stop codons, out-of-frame junctions, or ambiguous translated residues were removed. V3J clonotypes were defined by identical inferred V gene, J gene, and CDR3 amino acid sequence. Percentage overlap between repertoires was calculated by dividing the number of shared unique clonotypes by the size of the smaller repertoire. Repertoire richness was assessed with RTK rarefaction, the Chao1 estimator, and Recon v2.1 estimates of unobserved clonotypes. Generation probabilities for all TCRbeta clonotypes obtained by the gDNA method from several donors were computed using OLGA. The table was pulled from immuneACCESS by TCRdb, which kept in-frame rearrangements only. Such tables lose some clones; where checked, under half of the loss comes from unresolved V genes, and the rest has no known cause. V, J and clone size were drawn from that table, and D and trimming were deduced from the DNA. The sample contains some 2 million clones, about 95% of them found a single time. 1% to 1.5% of the sample is held by the ten biggest clonotypes.

CD8 naive samples consisted of CD45RO-negative cells that were positively selected for CCR7, yielding a CD45RA+CCR7+ population without TemRA cells. The donors were healthy, HIV-negative adults who had no recently reported acute infections or vaccinations. Only Caucasian adults living in Nashville, Tennessee, USA were represented among the donors. After blood collection by leukapheresis, PBMCs were isolated using Ficoll-Histopaque density gradient centrifugation and then cryopreserved in the vapor phase of liquid nitrogen. Purity and quantity of every magnetically sorted T cell population were checked by analytical flow cytometry. Genomic DNA was isolated from every sorted fraction and measured by UV absorbance on a Nanodrop 2000c. Turning to this clone: Its antigen is not yet known. Base qualities were left out, and no much larger clone turns up one base away. The same CDR3 is also encoded by other DNA sequences in this sample.

Counted from cysteine to phenylalanine, this CDR3 has 12 amino acids. Only CDR3 DNA is held: 36 bases, read in frame from base 1. Relative to germline, V is 3 bases shorter and J is 6 bases shorter, with 9 bases between their ends. The CDR1 and CDR2 encoded by the germline V gene (reference sequence) are MNHEY and SMNVEV. Study-wide conclusions, independent of this receptor: Compared with non-shared clonotypes, clonotypes shared by all four sorted-subset donors had higher generation probabilities. Even with the large sequencing depth, rarefaction of the sorted-subset datasets indicated that sequencing was incomplete. When a few donors were compared, the shared fraction of clonotypes was around 5% for naive CD4, around 3.6% for naive CD8, more than 2% for memory CD4, and approximately 0.4% for memory CD8. The small number of donors limited the genetic and exposure-history diversity represented. Based on pairwise subsampling, the degree of clonotype sharing among donors was expected to be affected by sequencing depth. Naive subsets generally had larger estimated clonotype richness than memory subsets. Only blood was sampled, and tissue TCR repertoires likely differ from those in blood.

Specimen: naive CD8+ T cells sorted from blood. The sample's cell subset or site, from its label and the paper: CD45RA+CCR7+. The sequence joins TRBV27 to TRBJ2-7; the D element could tentatively be TRBD1 or TRBD2, as 5 bases agree for each. This sequence was found in a man between 18 and 29 years old in good health. The CDR3 has the sequence CASSLRGGEQYF. In nucleotide form, the sequence is TGTGCCAGCAGTTTGAGGGGTGGCGAGCAGTACTTC.